These 12 T cell receptor beta chains came from one sample sequenced in a study of blood T cell repertoires in COVID-19. Here immunoSEQ multiplex PCR was the method, and the copy in TCRdb shows in-frame clones only, minus some. The table lists fewer than 350,000 clones, about 88% of them singletons, with around 13% in the top ten. The source material was peripheral blood. The receptor set was obtained from a woman in her 70s with COVID-19, enrolled during active disease.

This clone was detected only once. CDR3: CASSNHARDRGKQYF. For the CDR3, the DNA is TGTGCCAGCAGCAACCACGCCCGGGACAGGGGGAAGCAGTACTTC. J is TRBJ2-7 and V is TRBV21-1; the tabulated D call, TRBD1, remains unverified against the DNA. TRBV21-1 is a documented pseudogene. The CDR3 is 15 amino acids.

The chain links TRBV9 to TRBJ2-7, with TRBD1 matching over 11 bases. The CDR3 consists of 15 residues. CDR1 SGDLS and CDR2 YYNGEE come from the germline V gene. Trimming cost V 4 bases and J 5 bases; bases outside gene matches: 8. The CDR3 coding sequence is TGTGCCAGCAGCCCCCCCGGGACAGGGGGAGACGAGCAGTACTTC. This translates into CASSPPGTGGDEQYF.

The V gene is TRBV3-1 (or the pseudogene TRBV3-2), the J gene TRBJ2-3, with 8 bases identical to TRBD2. V was pared by 4 bases and J by 6 bases, with 6 bases of the junction left unmatched. Germline CDR1 is LGHDT and CDR2 is YNNKEL (reference sequence). This CDR3 spans 14 amino acids. In DNA, the CDR3 is TGTGCCAGCAGCCGCGGGACTAGGGACGATACGCAGTATTTT. This sequence encodes CASSRGTRDDTQYF.

As regards this clone: The identical CDR3 is also encoded by other nucleotide sequences in the sample. The chain employs TRBV12-3 or TRBV12-4 and TRBJ1-2, with 7 bases that match TRBD1. This CDR3 contains 13 residues. V shed 6 bases, J shed 4 bases, and the junction held 5 bases outside the gene matches. The CDR3 DNA follows: TGTGCCAGCAGCCTGGGACAGTCCTATGGCTACACCTTC. As protein: CASSLGQSYGYTF.

The gene calls are TRBV5-1 and TRBJ2-1; 9 bases agree with TRBD1. This CDR3 spans 14 amino acids. CDR1 is SGHRS and CDR2 is YFSETQ in the germline V gene. V dropped 4 bases and J dropped 7; count of bases not matched to a gene: 6. For the CDR3, the DNA is TGCGCCAGCAGCGCAGGGACAGGGCGGAATGAGCAGTTCTTC. Translation gives CASSAGTGRNEQFF.

This clone was observed a few times. The sample contains more than one DNA sequence encoding this CDR3. The J gene is TRBJ2-7, the V gene TRBV5-1, with 9 bases identical to TRBD1. V was pared by 5 bases and J by 2 bases, with 5 bases of the junction left unmatched. The CDR3 has 14 amino acids. CDR1 and CDR2 (germline): SGHRS, YFSETQ. The CDR3 DNA is TGCGCCAGCAGGACCGGGACAGGGACCTACGAGCAGTACTTC. Encoded protein: CASRTGTGTYEQYF.

This chain connects TRBV24-1 to TRBJ1-6, with D uncertain. CDR3 length: 12 amino acids. V lost 4 bases to trimming and J lost 8 bases, with 5 bases between them. CDR1 is KGHDR and CDR2 is SFDVKD in the germline V gene. CDR3 loop: CATSDGDSPLHF. CDR3 DNA sequence: TGTGCCACCAGTGACGGGGATTCACCCCTCCACTTT.

On this clone: This same CDR3 is encoded by further DNA sequences in the sample. The chain recombines TRBV12-3 or TRBV12-4 with TRBJ2-5, with TRBD2 matching 8 bases. This CDR3 is 12 amino acids long. V lost 8 bases, J lost 5 bases, and 4 bases stayed unmatched. The DNA of the CDR3 is TGTGCCAGCTCCCCGGGGGGGGAGACCCAGTACTTC. This sequence encodes CASSPGGETQYF.

The gene calls are TRBV30 and TRBJ2-6, with D perhaps matching TRBD1 (6 bases). Germline assignment: CDR1 GTSNPN and CDR2 SVGIG (reference sequence). V was cut by 3 bases and J by 4 bases, with 13 bases left in between. The CDR3 consists of 15 residues. Here the CDR3 reads CAWSADSPGANVLTF. As DNA, the CDR3 is TGTGCCTGGAGCGCGGACAGCCCCGGGGCCAACGTCCTGACTTTC.

This chain links TRBV3-1 (or the pseudogene TRBV3-2) with TRBJ2-1; tentative D call: TRBD2 (6 bases). The length of the CDR3 is 15 residues. With 0 bases removed from V and 7 bases from J, the gap between germline ends came to 13 bases. The germline V gene has CDR1 LGHDT and CDR2 YNNKEL (reference sequence). The DNA of the CDR3 is TGTGCCAGCAGCCAAGAGGAGCGGGCGACGAATGAGCAGTTCTTC. The encoded protein is CASSQEERATNEQFF.

The CDR3 DNA sequence: TGCAGCCCCTCCTCCCCGGCGGGCACTGAAGCTTTCTTT. This codes for CSPSSPAGTEAFF. The rearrangement joins TRBV29-1 to TRBJ1-1; D unclear. This CDR3 is built from 13 residues. Trimming cost V 8 bases and J 4 bases, with 17 bases left between them. Germline V gene data show CDR1 as SQVTM and CDR2 as ANQGSEA.

This sequence joins TRBV21-1 and TRBJ2-5; the table's D call TRBD2 went unverified against the DNA. TRBV21-1 is a recognized pseudogene. This CDR3 region has 14 residues. CDR3: CASSMGLAQETQYF. As DNA, the CDR3 is TGTGCCAGCAGCATGGGACTAGCCCAAGAGACCCAGTACTTC.